Here is one T cell receptor beta chain with its context. The authors' processing: Reference gene primer amplification gave estimated nucleated cell counts. Data came from immunoSEQ multiplex PCR; TCRdb stores just in-frame clones and leaves some out. V and J calls and clone size are as listed in that table; D and trimming were resolved from the DNA. The sample holds tens of thousands of clones, about 82% seen once. These data are taken from a study of blood T cell repertoires in COVID-19. About the research overall: T cells, B-cell-depleted T cells, or PBMCs provided the cDNA or gDNA that served as material.

Germline lookup yields CDR1 SEHNR and CDR2 FQNEAQ (reference sequence). The germline V and J ends were trimmed by 3 bases and 8 bases, with 8 bases remaining between them. The CDR3 has 13 amino acids. What was sequenced was peripheral blood. The J gene is TRBJ1-6, the V gene TRBV7-9; unclear D gene. The origin of this receptor is a man between 65 and 85 years old with acute or convalescent COVID-19. This CDR3 is CASSFTQDSPLHF. For the CDR3, the DNA is TGTGCCAGCAGCTTCACGCAGGATTCACCCCTCCACTTT.